This T cell receptor beta chain stems from a study of blood T cell repertoires in COVID-19. This CDR3 spans 14 amino acids. Trimming took off 8 bases at V and 0 bases at J, with 10 bases between the two ends. Germline values: CDR1 MDHEN, CDR2 SYDVKM. Profiled with immunoSEQ multiplex PCR; TCRdb holds only in-frame clones, not every one. The table lists 250,000 or so clones, over 80% of them singletons. This receptor was obtained from a man aged 50 to 59 who had been exposed to COVID-19. The material sequenced was PBMCs or T cells enriched from blood (not recorded which). The gene calls are TRBV28 and TRBJ2-2; D remains unclear. The CDR3 region is CASSGWSNTGELFF. CDR3 in DNA: TGTGCCAGCTCCGGGTGGTCGAACACCGGGGAGCTGTTTTTT.